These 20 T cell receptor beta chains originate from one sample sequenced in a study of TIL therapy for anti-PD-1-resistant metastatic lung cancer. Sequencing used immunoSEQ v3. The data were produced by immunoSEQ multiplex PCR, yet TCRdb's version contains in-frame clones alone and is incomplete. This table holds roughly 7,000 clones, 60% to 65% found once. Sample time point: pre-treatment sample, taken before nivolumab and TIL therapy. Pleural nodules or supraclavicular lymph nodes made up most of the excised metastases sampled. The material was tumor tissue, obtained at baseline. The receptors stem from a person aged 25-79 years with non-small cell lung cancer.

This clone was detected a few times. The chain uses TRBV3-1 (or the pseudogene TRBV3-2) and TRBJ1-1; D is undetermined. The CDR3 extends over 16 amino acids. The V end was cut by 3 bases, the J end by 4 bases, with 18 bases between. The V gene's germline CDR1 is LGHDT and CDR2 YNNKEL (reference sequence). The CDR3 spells CASSHITKGPSTEAFF. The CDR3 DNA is TGTGCCAGCAGCCATATCACTAAAGGGCCTTCCACTGAAGCTTTCTTT.

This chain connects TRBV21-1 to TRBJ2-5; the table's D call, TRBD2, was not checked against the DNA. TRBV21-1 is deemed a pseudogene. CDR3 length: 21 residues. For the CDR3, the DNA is TGTGCCAGCAAAAAAAACCTAATTCGGGGCGGGGGAACTCAGTACCAAGAGACCCAGTACTTC. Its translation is CASKKNLIRGGGTQYQETQYF.

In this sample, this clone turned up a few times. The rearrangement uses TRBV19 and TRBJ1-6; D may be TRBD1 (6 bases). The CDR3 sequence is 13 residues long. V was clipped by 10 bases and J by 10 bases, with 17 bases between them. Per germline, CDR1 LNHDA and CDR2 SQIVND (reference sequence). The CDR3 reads CATRGGWGSPLHF. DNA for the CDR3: TGTGCCACCAGGGGCGGATGGGGCTCACCCCTCCACTTT.

For the CDR3, the DNA is TGTGCCAGCAGCTTGGGAGGGGCCGAATTCTATGGCTACACCTTC. Translating it yields CASSLGGAEFYGYTF. The V and J genes are TRBV7-9 and TRBJ1-2, with a tentative D call TRBD1 (5 bases). This CDR3 comprises 15 residues. CDR1 SEHNR and CDR2 FQNEAQ come from the germline V gene (reference sequence). V lost 3 bases and J 4 bases, leaving 15 bases between the germline ends.

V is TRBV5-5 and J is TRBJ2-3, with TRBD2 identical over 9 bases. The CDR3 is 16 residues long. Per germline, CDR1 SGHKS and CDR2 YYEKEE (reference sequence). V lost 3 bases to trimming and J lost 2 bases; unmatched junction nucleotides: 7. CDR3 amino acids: CASSSWSSGVTDTQYF. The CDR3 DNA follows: TGTGCCAGCAGCTCGTGGTCTAGCGGGGTCACAGATACGCAGTATTTT.

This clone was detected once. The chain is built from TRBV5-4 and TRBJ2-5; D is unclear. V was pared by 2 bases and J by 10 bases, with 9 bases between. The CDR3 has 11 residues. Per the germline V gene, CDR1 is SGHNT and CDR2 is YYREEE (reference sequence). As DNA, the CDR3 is TGTGCCAGCAGCTTTGGCCAGGACCAGTACTTC. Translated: CASSFGQDQYF.

As DNA, the CDR3 is TGTGCCAGCAGCTTGGATGGGGCCATCCGCACAGATACGCAGTATTTT. Translated: CASSLDGAIRTDTQYF. J is TRBJ2-3 and V is TRBV11-2; D might be TRBD1 (5 bases). The CDR3 extends over 16 amino acids. Between the trimmed V and J ends, which lost 3 bases and 1 base, there was a span of 14 bases. The germline V gene encodes CDR1 SGHAT and CDR2 FQNNGV. Full variable domain (rest looked up from reference TRBV11-2 and TRBJ2-3): EAGVAQSPRYKIIEKRQSVAFWCNPISGHATLYWYQQILGQGPKLLIQFQNNGVVDDSQLPKDRFSAERLKGVDSTLKIQPAKLEDSAVYLCASSLDGAIRTDTQYFGPGTRLTVL.

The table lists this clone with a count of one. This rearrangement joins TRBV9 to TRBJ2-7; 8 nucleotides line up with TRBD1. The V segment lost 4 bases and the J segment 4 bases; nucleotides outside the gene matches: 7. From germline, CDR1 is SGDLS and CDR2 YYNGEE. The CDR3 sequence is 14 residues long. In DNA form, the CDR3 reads TGTGCCAGCAGCTCTGGGACAGGAGCTTACGAGCAGTACTTC. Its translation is CASSSGTGAYEQYF.

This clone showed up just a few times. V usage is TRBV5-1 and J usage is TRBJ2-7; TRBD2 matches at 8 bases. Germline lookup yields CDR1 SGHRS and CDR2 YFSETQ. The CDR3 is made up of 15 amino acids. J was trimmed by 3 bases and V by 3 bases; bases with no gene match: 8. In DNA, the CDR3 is TGCGCCAGCAGCTGGACCGGGACTAGACTCTACGAGCAGTACTTC. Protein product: CASSWTGTRLYEQYF.

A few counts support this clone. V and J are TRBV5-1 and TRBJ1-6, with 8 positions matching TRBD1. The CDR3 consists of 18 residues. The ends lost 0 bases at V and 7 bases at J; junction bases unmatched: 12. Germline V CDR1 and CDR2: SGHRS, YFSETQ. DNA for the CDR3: TGCGCCAGCAGCTTGGCCGTGACCCGACAGGGGAGAAATTCACCCCTCCACTTT. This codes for CASSLAVTRQGRNSPLHF. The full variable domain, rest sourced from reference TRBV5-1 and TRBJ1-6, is KAGVTQTPRYLIKTRGQQVTLSCSPISGHRSVSWYQQTPGQGLQFLFEYFSETQRNKGNFPGRFSGRQFSNSRSEMNVSTLELGDSALYLCASSLAVTRQGRNSPLHFGNGTRLTVT.

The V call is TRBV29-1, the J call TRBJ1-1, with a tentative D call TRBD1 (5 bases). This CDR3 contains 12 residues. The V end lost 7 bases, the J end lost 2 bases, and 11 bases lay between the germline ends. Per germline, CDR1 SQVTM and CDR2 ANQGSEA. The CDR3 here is CSGTSTNTEAFF. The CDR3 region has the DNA TGCAGCGGGACATCAACCAACACTGAAGCTTTCTTT. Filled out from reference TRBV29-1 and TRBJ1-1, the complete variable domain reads SAVISQKPSRDICQRGTSLTIQCQVDSQVTMMFWYRQQPGQSLTLIATANQGSEATYESGFVIDKFPISRPNLTFSTLTVSNMSPEDSSIYLCSGTSTNTEAFFGQGTRLTVV.

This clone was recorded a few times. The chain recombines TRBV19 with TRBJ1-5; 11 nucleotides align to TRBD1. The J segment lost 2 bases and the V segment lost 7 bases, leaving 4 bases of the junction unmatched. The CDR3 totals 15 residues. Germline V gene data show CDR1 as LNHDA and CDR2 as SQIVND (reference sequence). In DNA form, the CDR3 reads TGTGCCAGTACCTCGGGACAGGGGGGCAATCAGCCCCAGCATTTT. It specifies CASTSGQGGNQPQHF.

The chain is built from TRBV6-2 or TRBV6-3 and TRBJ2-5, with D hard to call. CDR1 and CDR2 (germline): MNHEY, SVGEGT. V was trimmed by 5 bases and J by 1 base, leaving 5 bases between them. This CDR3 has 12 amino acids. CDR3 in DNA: TGTGCCAGCAGTAGCTTCCAAGAGACCCAGTACTTC. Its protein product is CASSSFQETQYF.

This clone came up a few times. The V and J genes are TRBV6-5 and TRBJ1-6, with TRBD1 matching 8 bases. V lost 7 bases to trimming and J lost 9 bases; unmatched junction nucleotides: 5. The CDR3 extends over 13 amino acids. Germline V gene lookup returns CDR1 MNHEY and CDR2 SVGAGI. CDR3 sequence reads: CASNAQGASPLHF. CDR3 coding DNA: TGTGCCAGCAACGCCCAGGGGGCTTCACCCCTCCACTTT.

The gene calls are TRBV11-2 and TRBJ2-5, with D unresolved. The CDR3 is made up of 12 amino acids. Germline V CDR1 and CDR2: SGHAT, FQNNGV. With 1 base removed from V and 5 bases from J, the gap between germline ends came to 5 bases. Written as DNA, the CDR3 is TGTGCCAGCAGCTTAGTAGGGGAGACCCAGTACTTC. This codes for CASSLVGETQYF.

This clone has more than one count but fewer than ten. CDR3: CASSLGQGGNSPLHF. CDR3 nucleotide sequence: TGTGCCAGCAGCTTAGGACAGGGGGGCAATTCACCCCTCCACTTT. This chain connects TRBV5-8 to TRBJ1-6, with 10 bases aligning to TRBD1. V trimming: 2 bases; J trimming: 7 bases; junction bases outside the gene matches: 3. CDR3 size: 15 residues. CDR1 and CDR2 (germline): SGHTS, YDEGEE.

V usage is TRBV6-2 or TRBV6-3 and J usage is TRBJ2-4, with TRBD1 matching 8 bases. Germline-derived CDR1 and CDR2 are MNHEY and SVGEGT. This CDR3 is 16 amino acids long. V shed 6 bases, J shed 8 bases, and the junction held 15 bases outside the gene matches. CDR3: CASSILEGQGGDIQYF. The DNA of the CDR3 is TGTGCCAGCAGCATACTCGAAGGACAGGGCGGGGACATTCAGTACTTC.

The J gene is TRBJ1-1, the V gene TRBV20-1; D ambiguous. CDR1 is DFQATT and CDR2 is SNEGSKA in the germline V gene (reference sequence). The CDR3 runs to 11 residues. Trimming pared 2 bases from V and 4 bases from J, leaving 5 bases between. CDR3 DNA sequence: TGCAGTGCTAGACCTGGCACTGAAGCTTTCTTT. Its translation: CSARPGTEAFF.

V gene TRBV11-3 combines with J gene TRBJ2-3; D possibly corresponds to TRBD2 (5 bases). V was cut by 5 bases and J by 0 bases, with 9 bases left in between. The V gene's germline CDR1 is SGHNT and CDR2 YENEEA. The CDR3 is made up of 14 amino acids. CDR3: CASSPGVSTDTQYF. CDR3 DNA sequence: TGTGCCAGCAGCCCCGGGGTTAGCACAGATACGCAGTATTTT.

In DNA form, the CDR3 reads TGTGCCAGCAGCCAAGGGAAATTGAACACTGAAGCTTTCTTT. This sequence encodes CASSQGKLNTEAFF. The chain combines TRBV3-1 (or the pseudogene TRBV3-2) with TRBJ1-1, with D unclear. The CDR3 spans 14 residues. V was pared by 1 base and J by 0 bases, with 6 bases between. The germline V gene encodes CDR1 LGHDT and CDR2 YNNKEL (reference sequence).